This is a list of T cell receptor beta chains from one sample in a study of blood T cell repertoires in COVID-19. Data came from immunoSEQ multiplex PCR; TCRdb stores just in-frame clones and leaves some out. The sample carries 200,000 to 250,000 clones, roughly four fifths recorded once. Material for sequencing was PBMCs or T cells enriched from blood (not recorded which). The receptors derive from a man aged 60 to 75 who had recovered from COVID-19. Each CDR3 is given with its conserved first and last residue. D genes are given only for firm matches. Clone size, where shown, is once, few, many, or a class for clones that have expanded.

cdr3_aa: CASSSTVTVTDTQYF
cdr3_nt: TGCGCCAGCTCCTCCACCGTCACGGTTACAGATACGCAGTATTTT
d_call: -
clone_size: -
j_call: TRBJ2-3
v_call: TRBV5-1

cdr3_aa: CASRPRSTLGPKLFF
cdr3_nt: TGTGCCAGCAGACCCCGTTCGACCCTGGGCCCAAAACTGTTTTTT
d_call: -
clone_size: few
j_call: TRBJ1-4
v_call: TRBV6-5

cdr3_aa: CASSSVGAGSGNTIYF
cdr3_nt: TGTGCCAGCAGCTCCGTAGGGGCTGGCTCTGGAAACACCATATATTTT
d_call: -
clone_size: -
j_call: TRBJ1-3
v_call: TRBV7-9

cdr3_aa: CASSFGQIYGYTF
cdr3_nt: TGTGCCAGCAGTTTCGGACAGATCTATGGCTACACCTTC
d_call: -
clone_size: -
j_call: TRBJ1-2
v_call: TRBV12-3/TRBV12-4

cdr3_aa: CASSPVDRSYNEQFF
cdr3_nt: TGTGCCAGCAGCCCCGTCGACAGGAGCTACAATGAGCAGTTCTTC
d_call: -
clone_size: -
j_call: TRBJ2-1
v_call: TRBV7-9

cdr3_aa: CASNRALTEKLFF
cdr3_nt: TGTGCCAGCAACAGGGCGCTTACTGAAAAACTGTTTTTT
d_call: -
clone_size: once
j_call: TRBJ1-4
v_call: TRBV2

cdr3_aa: CASSTRGSYEQYF
cdr3_nt: TGTGCCAGTTCGACGAGGGGGTCCTACGAGCAGTACTTC
d_call: -
clone_size: once
j_call: TRBJ2-7
v_call: TRBV6-5

cdr3_aa: CASRFLEETQYF
cdr3_nt: TGTGCCAGCAGGTTTCTAGAGGAGACCCAGTACTTC
d_call: -
clone_size: -
j_call: TRBJ2-5
v_call: TRBV7-9

cdr3_aa: CASSRLAGGTKNIQYF
cdr3_nt: TGTGCCAGCTCAAGACTAGCGGGGGGGACCAAAAACATTCAGTACTTC
d_call: TRBD2
clone_size: -
j_call: TRBJ2-4
v_call: TRBV18

cdr3_aa: CASSIGSGINEKLFF
cdr3_nt: TGTGCCAGTAGTATTGGGAGTGGGATTAATGAAAAACTGTTTTTT
d_call: -
clone_size: -
j_call: TRBJ1-4
v_call: TRBV19

cdr3_aa: CASTRPNYGYTF
cdr3_nt: TGTGCCAGCACTAGGCCTAACTATGGCTACACCTTC
d_call: -
clone_size: -
j_call: TRBJ1-2
v_call: TRBV9